The 16 T cell receptor beta chains in this list originate from one sample, sequenced in a study of T-cell reconstitution after alpha-beta-depleted transplantation in children. It was with unique molecular identifiers that the TCRbeta library was prepared. MiXCR was run by TCRdb on the PCR reads, yielding one entry per CDR3 protein. The data contain fewer than 250,000 distinct CDR3 sequences, approximately 17% of them singletons. The sequencing used PBMCs, mostly from graft donor cells, collected 360 days after TCRalphabeta/CD19-depleted stem cell transplant. The receptors derive from a male patient under 10 years old who had a stem cell transplant for acute lymphoblastic leukemia, so the T cells may come from the graft donor.

The V and J genes are TRBV5-1 and TRBJ2-1; D could derive from TRBD1 or TRBD2 (5 bases each). The CDR3 is made up of 15 amino acids. V gave up 0 bases and J gave up 6 bases, with 13 bases separating them. Germline V gene sequence: CDR1 SGHRS, CDR2 YFSETQ. CDR3: CASSLDGTYVNEQFF. The CDR3 DNA sequence: TGCGCCAGCAGCTTGGACGGGACCTACGTCAATGAGCAGTTCTTC.

This clonotype has only a few counts. The rearrangement uses TRBV7-2 and TRBJ2-2; a possible D gene is TRBD1 (6 bases). The CDR3 runs to 16 residues. Germline values: CDR1 SGHTA, CDR2 FQGNSA. V lost 5 bases to trimming and J lost 0 bases, with 13 bases between them. The CDR3 here is CASSLRQAPNTGELFF. The CDR3 DNA reads as TGTGCCAGCAGCCTTCGACAGGCCCCGAACACCGGGGAGCTGTTTTTT.

This clonotype was seen a few times. CDR3 loop: CASSLGAYSTDTQYF. The CDR3 coding sequence is TGTGCCAGCAGCTTAGGCGCCTATAGCACAGATACGCAGTATTTT. The chain couples TRBV7-9 to TRBJ2-3, with unresolved D. Trimming pared 1 base from V and 0 bases from J, leaving 8 bases between. Per germline, CDR1 SEHNR and CDR2 FQNEAQ (reference sequence). This CDR3 has 15 amino acids.

The chain combines TRBV7-9 with TRBJ1-1, with 9 bases identical to TRBD1. This CDR3 region has 14 residues. Germline V lookup: CDR1 SEHNR, CDR2 FQNEAQ (reference sequence). V lost 5 bases to trimming and J lost 6 bases; unmatched junction nucleotides: 7. The CDR3 sequence is CASSQGQGGAEAFF. The CDR3 region has the DNA TGTGCCAGCAGCCAGGGACAGGGAGGGGCTGAAGCTTTCTTT.

The chain has TRBV2 and TRBJ2-2; D gene ambiguous. The germline gives CDR1 SNHLY, CDR2 FYNNEI. Trimming left V 7 bases short and J 3 bases short, with 12 bases between. The CDR3 extends over 14 amino acids. The CDR3 DNA reads TGTGCCAGCACTTTGGCCCTTCACACCGGGGAGCTGTTTTTT. Protein: CASTLALHTGELFF.

The gene calls are TRBV21-1 and TRBJ1-3; the table's D gene call, TRBD1, was not cross checked with the DNA. TRBV21-1 is reported as a pseudogene. The CDR3 has 16 residues. The CDR3 DNA follows: TGTGCCTGCCGCAAAGGACAGGCGGCCTCTGGAAACACCATATATTTT. Protein product: CACRKGQAASGNTIYF.

By sample share, this clonotype is medium-sized (0.01 to 0.1%). This CDR3 is CSARETSGGAGETQYF. The CDR3 DNA reads as TGCAGTGCTAGAGAGACTAGCGGGGGGGCCGGGGAGACCCAGTACTTC. This rearrangement joins TRBV20-1 to TRBJ2-5; 14 bases match TRBD2. Germline assignment: CDR1 DFQATT and CDR2 SNEGSKA (reference sequence). This CDR3 has 16 amino acids. V shed 0 bases and J 5 bases; nucleotides not matched to a gene: 5.

This clonotype was detected a few times. The rearrangement joins TRBV6-2 or TRBV6-3 to TRBJ2-2; no clear D gene. V dropped 2 bases and J dropped 8 bases, with 6 bases sitting between them. CDR3 length: 12 residues. CDR1 MNHEY and CDR2 SVGEGT come from the germline V gene. CDR3 DNA sequence: TGTGCCAGCAGTTACATTAGAGGGGAGCTGTTTTTT. It translates to CASSYIRGELFF.

Ten or more counts support this clonotype. V gene TRBV27 combines with J gene TRBJ2-2; D is perhaps TRBD1 or TRBD2 (5 bases each). Germline V gene data show CDR1 as MNHEY and CDR2 as SMNVEV (reference sequence). The length of the CDR3 is 16 residues. V was shortened by 6 bases and J by 4 bases, with 18 bases between the two germline ends. The CDR3 region is CASSEARGIGTGELFF. In DNA form, the CDR3 reads TGTGCCAGCAGCGAAGCGAGGGGAATCGGCACCGGGGAGCTGTTTTTT.

This clonotype was observed a few times. The genes are TRBV7-2 and TRBJ2-7; the match to TRBD2 covers 8 bases. After removal of 4 bases from V and 2 bases from J, the junction contained 4 bases not matched to a gene. This CDR3 has 14 residues. Germline V lookup: CDR1 SGHTA, CDR2 FQGNSA. CDR3 residues: CASSSPGGPYEQYF. The CDR3 DNA follows: TGTGCCAGCAGCTCCCCGGGAGGGCCCTACGAGCAGTACTTC.

CDR3 loop: CASSSYDRASYGYTF. In nucleotides, the CDR3 is TGTGCCAGCAGCTCCTACGACAGGGCAAGCTATGGCTACACCTTC. The chain combines TRBV7-9 with TRBJ1-2, with 7 bases matching TRBD1. The CDR3 totals 15 residues. Germline V gene lookup returns CDR1 SEHNR and CDR2 FQNEAQ (reference sequence). Losses at the gene ends were 4 bases for V and 4 bases for J; bases not matched to a gene: 9.

This rearrangement joins TRBV12-3 or TRBV12-4 to TRBJ2-7; 9 bases are a match to TRBD2. This CDR3 region has 14 residues. J gave up 3 bases and V 1 base, and 1 base lay outside the gene matches. CDR3 amino acids: CASSLGLADYEQYF. DNA for the CDR3: TGTGCCAGCAGTTTAGGACTAGCGGACTACGAGCAGTACTTC.

This clonotype was observed a few times. CDR3: CASSFLQGHTEAFF. The DNA of the CDR3 is TGTGCCAGCAGCTTTTTACAGGGGCACACTGAAGCTTTCTTT. J is TRBJ1-1 and V is TRBV7-9; TRBD1 agrees at 7 bases. CDR1 and CDR2 (germline): SEHNR, FQNEAQ (reference sequence). J was trimmed by 3 bases and V by 3 bases; bases with no gene match: 4. The CDR3 has 14 residues.

The V call is TRBV7-9, the J call TRBJ2-1; 9 nucleotides align to TRBD1. This CDR3 spans 16 amino acids. Germline trimming cut 5 bases from V and 5 bases from J; bases unmatched to any gene: 10. The germline V gene has CDR1 SEHNR and CDR2 FQNEAQ (reference sequence). CDR3 sequence (DNA): TGTGCCAGCAGCCAGGAGACAGGGGGTTTTGACAATGAGCAGTTCTTC. It specifies CASSQETGGFDNEQFF. The whole variable domain, remainder taken from reference TRBV7-9 and TRBJ2-1, is DTGVSQNPRHKITKRGQNVTFRCDPISEHNRLYWYRQTLGQGPEFLTYFQNEAQLEKSRLLSDRFSAERPKGSFSTLEIQRTEQGDSAMYLCASSQETGGFDNEQFFGPGTRLTVL.

Turning to this clonotype: The germline gene is not matched at one end of the junction; a read error may be the cause. The chain is built from TRBV9 and TRBJ2-3, with 7 bases identical to TRBD2. Germline lookup yields CDR1 SGDLS and CDR2 YYNGEE. The CDR3 is 17 residues long. The CDR3, as DNA: TGTGCCAGCGGCGTGCCTAGCGGTCCTACCCTGGGAGATACGCAGTATTTT. It specifies CASGVPSGPTLGDTQYF.

This clonotype was found a few times. The chain has TRBV5-6 and TRBJ2-1, with D perhaps matching TRBD2 (6 bases). V was cut by 0 bases and J by 1 base, with 11 bases left in between. The CDR3 extends over 16 amino acids. Germline values: CDR1 SGHDT, CDR2 YYEEEE. The CDR3 sequence: CASSLETSWSYNEQFF. The CDR3, as DNA: TGTGCCAGCAGCTTGGAAACTAGCTGGTCCTACAATGAGCAGTTCTTC.